This T cell receptor (beta chain) was sequenced during a study of early T cells in non-severe SARS-CoV-2 infection. Study context: With bulk RNA from unsorted whole blood as input, sequencing yielded unpaired chains. General study findings and limits: Private and CD4 specificities were missed by VDJdb matching, which favored anti-spike CD8 responses.

V dropped 8 bases and J dropped 11; count of bases not matched to a gene: 17. Germline-derived CDR1 and CDR2 are MNHNS and SASEGT. The CDR3 consists of 16 residues. Individual cDNA molecules received unique molecular identifiers. TCRdb reanalysed the 5' RACE reads using MiXCR and keeps one entry per CDR3 protein. The sample comprises 75,000 or so distinct CDR3 sequences, about an eighth of which are singletons, and about 6% rests with the top ten. This clonotype has a count of ten or more. Its antigen is still unknown. This material consisted of whole blood, taken at baseline. The source is an adult who was a healthcare worker with PCR-confirmed SARS-CoV-2 infection or an uninfected control (not recorded which). This rearrangement joins TRBV6-1 to TRBJ1-6; 8 positions agree with TRBD1. The CDR3 DNA sequence: TGTGCCAGCGGACCGCACCCGAGGACAGGGTATACACCCCTCCACTTT. Protein sequence: CASGPHPRTGYTPLHF.